The 5 T cell receptor beta chains below all came from one sample that was sequenced in a study of blood T cell repertoires in COVID-19. Libraries were prepared by immunoSEQ multiplex PCR; TCRdb keeps only in-frame clonotypes and omits some of them. The sample gives about 130,000 clones, approximately 81% of which show up once; around 13% is in the top ten. Sequenced material: peripheral blood. The receptors were sampled from a woman in her 30s who had recovered from COVID-19.

This clone appeared many times. This chain connects TRBV9 to TRBJ2-5; 8 bases line up with TRBD1. Losses at the gene ends were 2 bases for V and 2 bases for J; bases not matched to a gene: 5. This CDR3 has 15 residues. CDR1 and CDR2 from the germline V gene are SGDLS and YYNGEE. CDR3 protein: CASSVWGQAQETQYF. The CDR3 DNA sequence: TGTGCCAGCAGCGTGTGGGGACAGGCTCAAGAGACCCAGTACTTC.

This clone was observed once. V is TRBV6-1 and J is TRBJ2-4; D remains ambiguous. Trimming pared 3 bases from V and 0 bases from J, leaving 3 bases between. The germline V gene has CDR1 MNHNS and CDR2 SASEGT. The CDR3 contains 13 residues. CDR3 in amino acids: CASSDIAKNIQYF. In DNA, the CDR3 is TGTGCCAGCAGTGACATAGCCAAAAACATTCAGTACTTC.

This chain connects TRBV4-2 to TRBJ1-2; D not resolved. This CDR3 region has 12 residues. Germline V gene sequence: CDR1 LGHNA, CDR2 YNFKEQ. The ends were cut back, 4 bases at V and 7 bases at J, with 10 bases in the middle. CDR3 loop: CASSLTEGGYTF. The CDR3 DNA reads as TGTGCCAGCAGCCTCACAGAGGGTGGCTACACCTTC.

The chain links TRBV7-9 to TRBJ2-3, with D perhaps TRBD1 (5 bases). V was cut by 0 bases and J by 2 bases, with 15 bases left in between. This CDR3 contains 17 residues. Germline CDR1 is SEHNR and CDR2 is FQNEAQ (reference sequence). The CDR3 spells CASSLALGQGNTDTQYF. CDR3 DNA: TGTGCCAGCAGCTTAGCGTTGGGCCAGGGTAACACAGATACGCAGTATTTT.

The sample holds a few counts of this clone. The genes are TRBV15 and TRBJ1-1, with TRBD1 matching over 11 bases. V lost 5 bases and J lost 4; bases outside the gene matches: 12. Germline lookup yields CDR1 LNHNV and CDR2 YYDKDF (reference sequence). The length of the CDR3 is 17 residues. CDR3 protein: CATSSWTGGADSTEAFF. CDR3 bases: TGTGCCACCAGCTCCTGGACAGGGGGCGCGGATAGCACTGAAGCTTTCTTT.